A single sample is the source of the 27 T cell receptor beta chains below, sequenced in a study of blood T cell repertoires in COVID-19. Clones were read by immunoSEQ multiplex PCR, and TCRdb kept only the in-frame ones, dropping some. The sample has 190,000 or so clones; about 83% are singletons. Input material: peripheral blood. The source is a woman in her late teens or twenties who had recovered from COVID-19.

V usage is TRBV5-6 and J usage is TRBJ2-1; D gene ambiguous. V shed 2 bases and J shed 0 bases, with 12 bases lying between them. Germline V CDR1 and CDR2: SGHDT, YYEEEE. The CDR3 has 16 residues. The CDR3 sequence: CASSFAILSSYNEQFF. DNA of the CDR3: TGTGCCAGCAGCTTTGCGATTCTGAGCTCCTACAATGAGCAGTTCTTC.

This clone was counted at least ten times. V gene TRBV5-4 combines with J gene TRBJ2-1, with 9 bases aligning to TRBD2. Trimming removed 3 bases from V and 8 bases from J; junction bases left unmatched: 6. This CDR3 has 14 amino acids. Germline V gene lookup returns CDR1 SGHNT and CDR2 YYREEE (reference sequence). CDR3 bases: TGTGCCAGCAGCTCCAGGAGCGGGAGGCATGAGCAGTTCTTC. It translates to CASSSRSGRHEQFF.

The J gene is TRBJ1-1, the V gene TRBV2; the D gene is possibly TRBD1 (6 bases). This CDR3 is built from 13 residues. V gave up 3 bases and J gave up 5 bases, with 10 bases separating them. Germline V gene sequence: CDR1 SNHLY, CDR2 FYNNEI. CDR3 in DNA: TGTGCCAGCAGTGAGGGGGCACGGACTGAAGCTTTCTTT. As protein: CASSEGARTEAFF.

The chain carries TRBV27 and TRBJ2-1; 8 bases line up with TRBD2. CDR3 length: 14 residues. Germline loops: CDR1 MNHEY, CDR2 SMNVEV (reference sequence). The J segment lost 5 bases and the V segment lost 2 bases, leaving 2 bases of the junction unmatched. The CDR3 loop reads CASSLVRGDNEQFF. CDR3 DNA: TGTGCCAGCAGTTTAGTGCGGGGGGACAATGAGCAGTTCTTC.

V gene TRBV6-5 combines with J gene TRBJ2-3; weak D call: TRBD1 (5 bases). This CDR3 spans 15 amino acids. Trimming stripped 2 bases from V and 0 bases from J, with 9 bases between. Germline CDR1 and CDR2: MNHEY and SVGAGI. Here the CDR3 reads CASSYDSPSTDTQYF. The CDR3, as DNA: TGTGCCAGCAGTTACGACAGCCCAAGCACAGATACGCAGTATTTT.

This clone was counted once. The CDR3: CASPVAGMSYNEQFF. CDR3 DNA sequence: TGTGCCAGCCCCGTAGCGGGAATGTCCTACAATGAGCAGTTCTTC. This sequence joins TRBV24-1 and TRBJ2-1, with 8 bases fitting TRBD2. J gave up 1 base and V 11 bases, and 9 bases lay outside the gene matches. Germline V CDR1 and CDR2: KGHDR, SFDVKD. The CDR3 has 15 residues.

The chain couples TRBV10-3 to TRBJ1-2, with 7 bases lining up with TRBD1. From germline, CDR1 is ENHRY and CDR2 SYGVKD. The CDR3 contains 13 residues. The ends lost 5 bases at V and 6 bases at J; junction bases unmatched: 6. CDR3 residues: CAISWDSFNGYTF. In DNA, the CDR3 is TGTGCCATCAGTTGGGACAGCTTCAATGGCTACACCTTC.

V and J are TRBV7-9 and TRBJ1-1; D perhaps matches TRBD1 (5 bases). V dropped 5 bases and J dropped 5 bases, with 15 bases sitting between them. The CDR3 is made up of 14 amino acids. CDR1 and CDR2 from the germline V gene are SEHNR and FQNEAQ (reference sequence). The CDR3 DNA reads TGTGCCAGCAGCACCCCCGGGGGAGGTACTGAAGCTTTCTTT. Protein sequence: CASSTPGGGTEAFF.

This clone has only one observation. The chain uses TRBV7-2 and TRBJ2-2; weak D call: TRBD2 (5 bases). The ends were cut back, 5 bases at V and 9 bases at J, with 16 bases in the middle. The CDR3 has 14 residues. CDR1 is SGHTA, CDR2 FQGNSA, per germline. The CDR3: CASSTAGGFRELFF. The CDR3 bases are TGTGCCAGCAGCACCGCGGGTGGGTTTAGGGAGCTGTTTTTT.

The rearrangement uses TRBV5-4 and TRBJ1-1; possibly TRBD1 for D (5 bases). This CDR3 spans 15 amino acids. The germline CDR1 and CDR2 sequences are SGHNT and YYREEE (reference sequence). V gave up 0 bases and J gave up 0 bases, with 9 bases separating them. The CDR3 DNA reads TGTGCCAGCAGCTTGGACAGGATAATGAACACTGAAGCTTTCTTT. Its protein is CASSLDRIMNTEAFF.

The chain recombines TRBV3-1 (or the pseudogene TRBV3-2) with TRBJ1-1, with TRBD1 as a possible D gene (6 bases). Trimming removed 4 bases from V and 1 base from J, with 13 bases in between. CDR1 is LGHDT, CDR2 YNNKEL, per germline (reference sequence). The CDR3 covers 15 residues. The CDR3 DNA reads TGTGCCAGCAGCCGTGGAGAAGGGGGGAACACTGAAGCTTTCTTT. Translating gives CASSRGEGGNTEAFF.

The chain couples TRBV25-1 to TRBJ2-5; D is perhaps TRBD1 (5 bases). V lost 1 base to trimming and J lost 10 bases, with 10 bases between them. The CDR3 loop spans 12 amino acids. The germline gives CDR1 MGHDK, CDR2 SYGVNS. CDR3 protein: CASSEWSGHQYF. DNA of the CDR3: TGTGCCAGCAGTGAATGGTCCGGACACCAGTACTTC. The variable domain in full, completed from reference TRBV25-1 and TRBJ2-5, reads EADIYQTPRYLVIGTGKKITLECSQTMGHDKMYWYQQDPGMELHLIHYSYGVNSTEKGDLSSESTVSRIRTEHFPLTLESARPSHTSQYLCASSEWSGHQYFGPGTRLLVL.

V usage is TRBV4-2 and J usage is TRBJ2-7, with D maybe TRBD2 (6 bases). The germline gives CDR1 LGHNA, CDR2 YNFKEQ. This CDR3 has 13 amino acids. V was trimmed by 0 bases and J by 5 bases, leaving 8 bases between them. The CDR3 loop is CASSQDRRDEQYV. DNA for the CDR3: TGTGCCAGCAGCCAAGATCGGAGGGACGAGCAGTACGTC.

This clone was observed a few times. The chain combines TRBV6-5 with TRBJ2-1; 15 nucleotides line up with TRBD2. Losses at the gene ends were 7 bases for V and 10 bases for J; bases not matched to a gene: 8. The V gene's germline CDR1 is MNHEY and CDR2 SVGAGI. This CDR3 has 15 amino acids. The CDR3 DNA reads TGTGCCAGCACCAGGACTAGCGGGGGGGCAGAGGAGCAGTTCTTC. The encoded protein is CASTRTSGGAEEQFF.

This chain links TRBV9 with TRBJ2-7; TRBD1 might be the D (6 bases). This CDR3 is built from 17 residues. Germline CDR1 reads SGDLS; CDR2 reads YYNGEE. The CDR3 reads CASRVGNREFGSYEQYV. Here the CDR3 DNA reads TGTGCCAGCAGGGTAGGGAACAGGGAGTTTGGCTCCTACGAGCAGTACGTC.

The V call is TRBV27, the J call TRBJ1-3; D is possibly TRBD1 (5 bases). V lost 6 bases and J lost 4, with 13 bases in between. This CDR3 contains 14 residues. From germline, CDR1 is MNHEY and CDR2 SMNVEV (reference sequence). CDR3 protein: CASRRTAGGNTIYF. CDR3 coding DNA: TGTGCCAGCAGACGGACGGCAGGGGGAAACACCATATATTTT.

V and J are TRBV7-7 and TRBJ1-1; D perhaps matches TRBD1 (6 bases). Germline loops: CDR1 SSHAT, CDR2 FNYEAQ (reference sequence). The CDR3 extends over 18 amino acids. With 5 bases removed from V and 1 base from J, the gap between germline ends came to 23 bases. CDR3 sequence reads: CASSPVFHRESSNTEAFF. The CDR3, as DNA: TGTGCCAGCAGCCCTGTGTTCCACAGGGAATCGTCGAACACTGAAGCTTTCTTT.

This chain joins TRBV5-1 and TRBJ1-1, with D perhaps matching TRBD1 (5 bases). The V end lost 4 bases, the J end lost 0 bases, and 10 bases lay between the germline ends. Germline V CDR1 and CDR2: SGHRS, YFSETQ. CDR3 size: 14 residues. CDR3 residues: CASSPTAMNTEAFF. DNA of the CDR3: TGCGCCAGCAGCCCGACAGCCATGAACACTGAAGCTTTCTTT.

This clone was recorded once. In DNA, the CDR3 is TGTGCCAGCAGACTAGCGTTCGCAGATACGCAGTATTTT. Translated, it gives CASRLAFADTQYF. The chain joins TRBV7-2 to TRBJ2-3, with 7 positions matching TRBD2. The CDR3 contains 13 residues. CDR1 and CDR2 (germline): SGHTA, FQGNSA. The V and J ends lost 6 bases and 4 bases, in that order; junction bases with no gene match: 4.

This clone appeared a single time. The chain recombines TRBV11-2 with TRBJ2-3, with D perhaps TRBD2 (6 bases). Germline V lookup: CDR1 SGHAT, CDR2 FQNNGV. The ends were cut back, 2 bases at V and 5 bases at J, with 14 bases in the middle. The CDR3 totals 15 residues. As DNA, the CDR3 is TGTGCCAGCAGCTTAACTAGCTGGGGGGTAGATACGCAGTATTTT. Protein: CASSLTSWGVDTQYF. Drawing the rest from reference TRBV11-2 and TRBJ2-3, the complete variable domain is EAGVAQSPRYKIIEKRQSVAFWCNPISGHATLYWYQQILGQGPKLLIQFQNNGVVDDSQLPKDRFSAERLKGVDSTLKIQPAKLEDSAVYLCASSLTSWGVDTQYFGPGTRLTVL.

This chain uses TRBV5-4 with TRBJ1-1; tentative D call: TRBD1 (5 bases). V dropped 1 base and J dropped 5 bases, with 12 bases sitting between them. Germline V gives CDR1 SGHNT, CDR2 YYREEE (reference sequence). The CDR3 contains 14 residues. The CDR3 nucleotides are TGTGCCAGCAGCTTGACGTTCGGGGGGACTGAAGCTTTCTTT. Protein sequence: CASSLTFGGTEAFF.

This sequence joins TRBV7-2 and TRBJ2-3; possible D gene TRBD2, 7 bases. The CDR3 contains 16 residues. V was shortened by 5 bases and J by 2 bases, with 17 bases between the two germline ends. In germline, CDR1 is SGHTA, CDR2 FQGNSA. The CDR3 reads CASSRRGGRVTDTQYF. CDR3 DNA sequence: TGTGCCAGCAGCCGTAGGGGGGGCCGGGTCACAGATACGCAGTATTTT.

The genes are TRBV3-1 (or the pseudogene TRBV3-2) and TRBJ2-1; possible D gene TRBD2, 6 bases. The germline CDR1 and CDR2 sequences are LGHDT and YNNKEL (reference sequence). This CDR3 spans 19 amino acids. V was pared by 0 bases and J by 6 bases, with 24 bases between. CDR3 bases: TGTGCCAGCAGCCAAGATCCACCGGAGGGCCCGTCTATATTCAATGAGCAGTTCTTC. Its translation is CASSQDPPEGPSIFNEQFF.

The CDR3 DNA follows: TGTGCCAGTAGTTGGGGACTAAAGTACAATGAGCAGTTCTTC. Protein sequence: CASSWGLKYNEQFF. This rearrangement joins TRBV19 to TRBJ2-1, with TRBD2 matching over 7 bases. The CDR3 extends over 14 amino acids. The germline V gene has CDR1 LNHDA and CDR2 SQIVND (reference sequence). V was pared by 5 bases and J by 4 bases, with 5 bases of the junction left unmatched. The whole variable domain, remainder taken from reference TRBV19 and TRBJ2-1, is DGGITQSPKYLFRKEGQNVTLSCEQNLNHDAMYWYRQDPGQGLRLIYYSQIVNDFQKGDIAEGYSVSREKKESFPLTVTSAQKNPTAFYLCASSWGLKYNEQFFGPGTRLTVL.

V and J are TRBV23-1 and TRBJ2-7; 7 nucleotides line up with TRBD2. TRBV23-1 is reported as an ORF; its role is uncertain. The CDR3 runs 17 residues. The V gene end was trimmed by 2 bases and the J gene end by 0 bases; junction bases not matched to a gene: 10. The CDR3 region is CASSQKKRGESSYEQYV. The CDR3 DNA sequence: TGCGCCAGCAGTCAAAAAAAGCGGGGCGAAAGCTCCTACGAGCAGTACGTC.

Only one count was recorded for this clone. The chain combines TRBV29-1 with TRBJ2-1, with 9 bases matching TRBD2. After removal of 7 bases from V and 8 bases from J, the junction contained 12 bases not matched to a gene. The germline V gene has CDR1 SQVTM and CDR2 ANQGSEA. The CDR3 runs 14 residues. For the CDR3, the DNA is TGCAGCGACCGTAGCGGGGGATCTTCTTATGAGCAGTTCTTC. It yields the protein CSDRSGGSSYEQFF.

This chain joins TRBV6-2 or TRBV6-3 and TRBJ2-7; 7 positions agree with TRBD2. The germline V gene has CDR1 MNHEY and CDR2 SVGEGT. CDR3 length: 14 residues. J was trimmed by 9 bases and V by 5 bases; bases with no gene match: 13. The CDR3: CASSPVDGRIGQYV. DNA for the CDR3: TGTGCCAGCAGTCCAGTTGACGGGAGGATCGGGCAGTACGTC.